The entry below describes one T cell receptor beta chain. The CDR3 contains 17 residues. V gave up 2 bases and J gave up 6 bases, with 23 bases separating them. CDR1 is SGDLS, CDR2 YYNGEE, per germline. The entry originates in a study of technical replicates of blood from several donors. Repertoires were generated with immunoSEQ multiplex PCR, while TCRdb's copy carries only in-frame clones and drops some. The data hold more than 80,000 clones, with 90% to 97% observed a single time. Source material: T cells isolated from PBMCs. The clonotype comes from a human donor in good health. The V gene is TRBV9, the J gene TRBJ1-1; D is unclear. CDR3 coding DNA: TGTGCCAGCAGCGTGCAGGCCCGAATCAACGTGGATCCTGAAGCTTTCTTT. Amino acids: CASSVQARINVDPEAFF.